One sample yielded the 13 T cell receptor beta chains listed below, sequenced in a study of beta chain features in type 1 diabetes. The study reverse transcribed the entire isolated RNA, so it sequenced expressed TCRB transcripts. Clones were sequenced by immunoSEQ multiplex PCR, and TCRdb holds only the in-frame ones, with some missing. This sample carries around 350,000 clones, roughly 12% of them seen once, and the ten largest clones take about 0.018%. Sequences were obtained from naive CD4+ T cells from blood. These receptors all stem from a man aged 18 to 30 in good health.

This clone was found a few times. V is TRBV11-1 and J is TRBJ2-1, with D perhaps TRBD1 (6 bases). The CDR3 has 15 residues. Trimming shortened V by 5 bases and J by 9 bases, and 20 bases separated the two germline ends. The germline CDR1 and CDR2 sequences are SGHAT and FQDESV (reference sequence). The CDR3 loop is CASSLPQGRFTEQFF. The CDR3 DNA sequence: TGTGCCAGCAGCCTACCACAGGGTCGGTTTACTGAGCAGTTCTTC.

This clone has only a few counts. The chain uses TRBV28 and TRBJ2-5; TRBD1 matches at 12 bases. V was pared by 5 bases and J by 4 bases, with 5 bases of the junction left unmatched. The CDR3 consists of 15 residues. The germline V gene has CDR1 MDHEN and CDR2 SYDVKM. DNA of the CDR3: TGTGCCAGCAGTCCGGGACAGGGGGCCGGAGAGACCCAGTACTTC. Residues: CASSPGQGAGETQYF.

This clone was seen a handful of times. The V and J genes are TRBV30 and TRBJ2-1, with 8 bases fitting TRBD1. The J segment lost 0 bases and the V segment lost 4 bases, leaving 5 bases of the junction unmatched. Per the germline V gene, CDR1 is GTSNPN and CDR2 is SVGIG (reference sequence). The CDR3 loop spans 15 amino acids. CDR3 coding DNA: TGTGCCTGGACCTTACAGGGGGGCTCCTACAATGAGCAGTTCTTC. This gives the protein CAWTLQGGSYNEQFF.

This chain joins TRBV28 and TRBJ1-2; 8 nucleotides line up with TRBD1. Germline CDR1 is MDHEN and CDR2 is SYDVKM. V dropped 6 bases and J dropped 6; count of bases not matched to a gene: 9. The CDR3 is 14 residues long. CDR3 protein: CASSQPGGAHGYTF. In DNA form, the CDR3 reads TGTGCCAGCAGCCAGCCAGGGGGCGCGCATGGCTACACCTTC.

This clone has only a few counts. The chain recombines TRBV30 with TRBJ2-3, with a weak D call TRBD2 (7 bases). Germline V gene data show CDR1 as GTSNPN and CDR2 as SVGIG (reference sequence). The CDR3 covers 14 residues. V was pared by 6 bases and J by 1 base, with 14 bases between. CDR3 in amino acids: CACPGGAGTDTQYF. The CDR3, as DNA: TGTGCCTGCCCGGGGGGCGCGGGCACAGATACGCAGTATTTT.

The chain joins TRBV30 to TRBJ2-1; D remains ambiguous. Germline CDR1 GTSNPN, CDR2 SVGIG (reference sequence). With 1 base removed from V and 10 bases from J, the gap between germline ends came to 11 bases. There are 12 residues in the CDR3. The CDR3 spells CAWSATYGEQFF. Here the CDR3 DNA reads TGTGCCTGGAGTGCTACTTACGGGGAGCAGTTCTTC.

This clone appeared a few times. The genes are TRBV27 and TRBJ2-7; 9 bases align to TRBD1. Germline V gives CDR1 MNHEY, CDR2 SMNVEV (reference sequence). CDR3 size: 13 residues. J gave up 5 bases and V 4 bases, and 3 bases lay outside the gene matches. Here the CDR3 reads CASSWGQGNEQYF. As DNA, the CDR3 is TGTGCCAGCAGTTGGGGACAGGGCAACGAGCAGTACTTC.

This rearrangement joins TRBV6-1 to TRBJ2-7; no firm D call. V dropped 6 bases and J dropped 2 bases, with 17 bases sitting between them. The CDR3 is made up of 15 amino acids. Germline CDR1 MNHNS, CDR2 SASEGT. This CDR3 is CASRTDWPAPYEQYF. For the CDR3, the DNA is TGTGCCAGCAGAACCGACTGGCCGGCCCCCTACGAGCAGTACTTC.

With regard to this clone: The junction departs from the called germline gene at one end, perhaps through a read error. The CDR3 is CASSQRTSGRDTQYF. The CDR3 bases are TGCGCCAGCAGCCAAAGGACTAGCGGGAGAGATACGCAGTATTTT. The chain employs TRBV5-4 and TRBJ2-3; 13 bases fit TRBD2. The germline CDR1 and CDR2 sequences are SGHNT and YYREEE (reference sequence). The CDR3 has 15 residues.

CDR3: CASSVDPSGQGVEQYF. Written as DNA, the CDR3 is TGTGCCAGCAGCGTCGATCCATCAGGACAGGGCGTCGAGCAGTACTTC. This chain joins TRBV9 and TRBJ2-7; 8 bases are a match to TRBD1. The length of the CDR3 is 16 residues. The germline V gene has CDR1 SGDLS and CDR2 YYNGEE. V was pared by 2 bases and J by 6 bases, with 13 bases of the junction left unmatched.

The V gene is TRBV5-1, the J gene TRBJ1-5; D is perhaps TRBD1 (6 bases). Germline values: CDR1 SGHRS, CDR2 YFSETQ. CDR3 length: 15 residues. The V end lost 0 bases, the J end lost 7 bases, and 14 bases lay between the germline ends. CDR3 protein: CASSLEGRGEQPQHF. DNA for the CDR3: TGCGCCAGCAGCTTGGAAGGCAGGGGAGAACAGCCCCAGCATTTT.

V and J are TRBV19 and TRBJ2-1; 7 positions match TRBD2. J was trimmed by 7 bases and V by 3 bases; bases with no gene match: 6. Germline CDR1 LNHDA, CDR2 SQIVND (reference sequence). The CDR3 runs to 14 residues. In nucleotides, the CDR3 is TGTGCCAGTAGTATTATCCGGGAGGTGAATGAGCAGTTCTTC. Translation gives CASSIIREVNEQFF.

This clone was picked up a small number of times. The genes are TRBV11-3 and TRBJ1-1; 7 bases map to TRBD1. The CDR3 is 13 amino acids. Germline V gene data show CDR1 as SGHNT and CDR2 as YENEEA. V was clipped by 0 bases and J by 8 bases; unmatched bases: 3. The CDR3 DNA reads as TGTGCCAGCAGCTTAGATCGGACAGGCGAAGCTTTCTTT. Amino acids: CASSLDRTGEAFF. Supplemented by reference TRBV11-3 and TRBJ1-1, the full variable domain reads EAGVVQSPRYKIIEKKQPVAFWCNPISGHNTLYWYLQNLGQGPELLIRYENEEAVDDSQLPKDRFSAERLKGVDSTLKIQPAELGDSAVYLCASSLDRTGEAFFGQGTRLTVV.